Listed below are T cell receptor beta chains from one sample, sequenced in a study of human T cells and chemical hapten exposure. Each CDR3 protein gets one entry after TCRdb re-called the 5' RACE reads with MiXCR. The sample contains some 150,000 distinct CDR3 sequences, 3.5% to 5% of which appear only once. Every receptor here comes from a female donor in good health. CDR3s include the opening cysteine and the closing phenylalanine or tryptophan. The order of the fields is V gene, J gene, clone size, CDR3 length, D gene, CDR3 protein, CDR3 DNA. A D gene is named only where the DNA matches it firmly. Clone size, where shown, is once, few, many, or a class for clones that have expanded.

V gene: TRBV28; J gene: TRBJ2-5; clone size: many; CDR3 length: 15; D gene: -; CDR3 protein: CASRPDLLYQETQYF; CDR3 DNA: TGTGCCAGCAGACCGGACTTATTGTACCAAGAGACCCAGTACTTC
V gene: TRBV6-4; J gene: TRBJ2-3; clone size: -; CDR3 length: 15; D gene: TRBD2; CDR3 protein: CASSESGGATDTQYF; CDR3 DNA: TGTGCCAGCAGTGAAAGCGGGGGGGCCACAGATACGCAGTATTTT
V gene: TRBV5-1; J gene: TRBJ2-5; clone size: many; CDR3 length: 15; D gene: TRBD2; CDR3 protein: CASSFRRGLPETQYF; CDR3 DNA: TGCGCCAGCAGCTTCCGGCGGGGACTACCAGAGACCCAGTACTTC
V gene: TRBV7-9; J gene: TRBJ1-1; clone size: -; CDR3 length: 15; D gene: -; CDR3 protein: CASIPRGRRNTEAFF; CDR3 DNA: TGTGCCAGCATCCCACGAGGGCGCCGGAACACTGAAGCTTTCTTT
V gene: TRBV4-2; J gene: TRBJ1-3; clone size: many; CDR3 length: 17; D gene: -; CDR3 protein: CASRKRASGFDENTIYF; CDR3 DNA: TGTGCCAGCAGAAAAAGAGCGTCCGGGTTCGATGAAAACACCATATATTTT
V gene: TRBV7-9; J gene: TRBJ2-3; clone size: many; CDR3 length: 15; D gene: -; CDR3 protein: CASSFSDPGQDTQYF; CDR3 DNA: TGTGCCAGCAGCTTTAGCGACCCGGGCCAGGATACGCAGTATTTT
V gene: TRBV7-9; J gene: TRBJ1-6; clone size: many; CDR3 length: 15; D gene: TRBD1; CDR3 protein: CASSEGQGKSSPLHF; CDR3 DNA: TGTGCCAGCAGCGAGGGACAGGGAAAGAGTTCACCCCTCCACTTT
V gene: TRBV20-1; J gene: TRBJ2-5; clone size: many; CDR3 length: 17; D gene: TRBD2; CDR3 protein: CSARPLAGGPKQETQYF; CDR3 DNA: TGCAGTGCTAGACCCCTAGCGGGGGGGCCAAAACAAGAGACCCAGTACTTC
V gene: TRBV7-2; J gene: TRBJ2-2; clone size: many; CDR3 length: 16; D gene: TRBD2; CDR3 protein: CASSWAAGGHTGELFF; CDR3 DNA: TGTGCCAGCAGCTGGGCCGCGGGGGGGCACACCGGGGAGCTGTTTTTT
V gene: TRBV7-9; J gene: TRBJ1-2; clone size: -; CDR3 length: 16; D gene: TRBD1; CDR3 protein: CASSPHRGRILYGYTF; CDR3 DNA: TGTGCCAGCAGCCCTCACAGGGGAAGAATCCTCTATGGCTACACCTTC
V gene: TRBV29-1; J gene: TRBJ1-1; clone size: many; CDR3 length: 12; D gene: TRBD1; CDR3 protein: CSVGTANTEAFF; CDR3 DNA: TGCAGCGTGGGGACAGCGAACACTGAAGCTTTCTTT
V gene: TRBV5-6; J gene: TRBJ2-1; clone size: many; CDR3 length: 15; D gene: -; CDR3 protein: CASSYDWNYYNEQFF; CDR3 DNA: TGTGCCAGCAGCTATGACTGGAATTACTACAATGAGCAGTTCTTC
V gene: TRBV6-5; J gene: TRBJ1-2; clone size: -; CDR3 length: 14; D gene: -; CDR3 protein: CASSYGQISEGYTF; CDR3 DNA: TGTGCCAGCAGTTACGGCCAGATATCTGAGGGCTACACCTTC
V gene: TRBV5-1; J gene: TRBJ1-1; clone size: many; CDR3 length: 13; D gene: -; CDR3 protein: CASSFDGIAEAFF; CDR3 DNA: TGCGCCAGCAGCTTTGATGGGATCGCTGAAGCTTTCTTT
V gene: TRBV12-3/TRBV12-4; J gene: TRBJ2-7; clone size: many; CDR3 length: 13; D gene: -; CDR3 protein: CASSLEGHGEQYF; CDR3 DNA: TGTGCCAGCAGCCTCGAGGGACATGGCGAGCAGTACTTC
V gene: TRBV7-2; J gene: TRBJ2-3; clone size: many; CDR3 length: 16; D gene: TRBD2; CDR3 protein: CASSRTSGASTDTQYF; CDR3 DNA: TGTGCCAGCAGCCGGACTAGCGGAGCTTCCACAGATACGCAGTATTTT
V gene: TRBV7-2; J gene: TRBJ2-7; clone size: many; CDR3 length: 15; D gene: TRBD1; CDR3 protein: CASSLGQGDPYEQYF; CDR3 DNA: TGTGCCAGCAGCTTGGGACAGGGGGATCCCTACGAGCAGTACTTC
V gene: TRBV3-1; J gene: TRBJ2-3; clone size: few; CDR3 length: 16; D gene: TRBD2; CDR3 protein: CASSQVRLAGPDTQYF; CDR3 DNA: TGTGCCAGCAGCCAAGTCAGGCTAGCGGGGCCAGATACGCAGTATTTT
V gene: TRBV29-1; J gene: TRBJ1-1; clone size: many; CDR3 length: 14; D gene: -; CDR3 protein: CSVVGEGGGTEAFF; CDR3 DNA: TGCAGCGTTGTGGGAGAGGGGGGGGGCACTGAAGCTTTCTTT
V gene: TRBV20-1; J gene: TRBJ1-3; clone size: many; CDR3 length: 14; D gene: -; CDR3 protein: CSARRGAGGNTIYF; CDR3 DNA: TGCAGTGCTAGAAGGGGGGCGGGCGGAAACACCATATATTTT
V gene: TRBV27; J gene: TRBJ1-2; clone size: many; CDR3 length: 13; D gene: -; CDR3 protein: CASKRTGNYGYTF; CDR3 DNA: TGTGCCAGCAAGAGGACGGGAAACTATGGCTACACCTTC
V gene: TRBV20-1; J gene: TRBJ1-1; clone size: many; CDR3 length: 12; D gene: -; CDR3 protein: CSAPWENTEAFF; CDR3 DNA: TGCAGTGCCCCTTGGGAGAACACTGAAGCTTTCTTT
V gene: TRBV12-3/TRBV12-4; J gene: TRBJ2-1; clone size: many; CDR3 length: 21; D gene: TRBD2; CDR3 protein: CASSLDMVRLAGGSSYNEQFF; CDR3 DNA: TGTGCCAGCAGTTTAGATATGGTGAGGCTAGCGGGGGGGAGCTCCTACAATGAGCAGTTCTTC
V gene: TRBV12-3/TRBV12-4; J gene: TRBJ2-3; clone size: many; CDR3 length: 15; D gene: TRBD2; CDR3 protein: CASSFSGGAGDTQYF; CDR3 DNA: TGTGCCAGCAGTTTTAGCGGGGGGGCGGGAGATACGCAGTATTTT
V gene: TRBV6-5; J gene: TRBJ1-1; clone size: many; CDR3 length: 15; D gene: TRBD1; CDR3 protein: CASSYQTGGGTEAFF; CDR3 DNA: TGTGCCAGCAGTTATCAGACAGGGGGAGGCACTGAAGCTTTCTTT
V gene: TRBV4-1; J gene: TRBJ2-3; clone size: many; CDR3 length: 15; D gene: TRBD2; CDR3 protein: CASSQDTLAGYTQYF; CDR3 DNA: TGCGCCAGCAGCCAAGATACGCTAGCGGGGTATACGCAGTATTTT
V gene: TRBV20-1; J gene: TRBJ2-7; clone size: many; CDR3 length: 13; D gene: -; CDR3 protein: CSADLGATYEQYF; CDR3 DNA: TGCAGTGCCGACTTGGGGGCCACCTACGAGCAGTACTTC
V gene: TRBV12-3/TRBV12-4; J gene: TRBJ1-5; clone size: many; CDR3 length: 16; D gene: -; CDR3 protein: CASSLVFGEANQPQHF; CDR3 DNA: TGTGCCAGCAGTTTAGTATTCGGGGAGGCTAATCAGCCCCAGCATTTT
V gene: TRBV6-4; J gene: TRBJ2-3; clone size: many; CDR3 length: 13; D gene: -; CDR3 protein: CASSAGSTDTQYF; CDR3 DNA: TGTGCCAGCAGTGCGGGTAGCACAGATACGCAGTATTTT
V gene: TRBV5-4; J gene: TRBJ2-1; clone size: many; CDR3 length: 17; D gene: TRBD2; CDR3 protein: CASSSTGGGRVYNEQFF; CDR3 DNA: TGTGCCAGCAGCTCAACTGGCGGGGGGCGCGTCTACAATGAGCAGTTCTTC
V gene: TRBV7-9; J gene: TRBJ1-6; clone size: many; CDR3 length: 13; D gene: -; CDR3 protein: CASSSREDSPLHF; CDR3 DNA: TGTGCCAGCAGCTCCAGGGAAGATTCACCCCTCCACTTT
V gene: TRBV12-3/TRBV12-4; J gene: TRBJ1-2; clone size: many; CDR3 length: 15; D gene: TRBD1; CDR3 protein: CASSSRDRDLYGYTF; CDR3 DNA: TGTGCCAGCAGTTCCCGGGACAGGGACCTCTATGGCTACACCTTC
V gene: TRBV5-1; J gene: TRBJ1-1; clone size: many; CDR3 length: 13; D gene: -; CDR3 protein: CASSAVLNTEAFF; CDR3 DNA: TGCGCCAGCAGCGCTGTCCTGAACACTGAAGCTTTCTTT
V gene: TRBV27; J gene: TRBJ1-1; clone size: -; CDR3 length: 14; D gene: -; CDR3 protein: CASSFQGQNTEAFF; CDR3 DNA: TGTGCCAGCAGTTTCCAGGGGCAGAACACTGAAGCTTTCTTT
V gene: TRBV4-2; J gene: TRBJ2-7; clone size: many; CDR3 length: 15; D gene: TRBD2; CDR3 protein: CASSQEVAGAYEQYF; CDR3 DNA: TGTGCCAGCAGCCAAGAGGTAGCGGGGGCCTACGAGCAGTACTTC
V gene: TRBV10-3; J gene: TRBJ2-1; clone size: -; CDR3 length: 15; D gene: -; CDR3 protein: CAISESPGLRAEQFF; CDR3 DNA: TGTGCCATCAGTGAGTCCCCGGGACTCAGGGCTGAGCAGTTCTTC
V gene: TRBV11-2; J gene: TRBJ2-1; clone size: many; CDR3 length: 17; D gene: -; CDR3 protein: CASSSLLAGVAYNEQFF; CDR3 DNA: TGTGCCAGCAGCTCACTACTAGCAGGGGTTGCCTACAATGAGCAGTTCTTC
V gene: TRBV7-2; J gene: TRBJ2-1; clone size: few; CDR3 length: 17; D gene: -; CDR3 protein: CASSLGVAPSLVNEQFF; CDR3 DNA: TGTGCCAGCAGCTTAGGGGTAGCACCGAGTCTCGTAAATGAGCAGTTCTTC
V gene: TRBV20-1; J gene: TRBJ1-6; clone size: many; CDR3 length: 19; D gene: -; CDR3 protein: CSARRGRGALSSYNSPLHF; CDR3 DNA: TGCAGTGCTAGAAGGGGCCGGGGGGCATTGAGCTCCTATAATTCACCCCTCCACTTT
V gene: TRBV5-1; J gene: TRBJ1-4; clone size: many; CDR3 length: 14; D gene: -; CDR3 protein: CASSLGTPAEKLFF; CDR3 DNA: TGCGCCAGCAGCCTCGGGACACCTGCGGAAAAACTGTTTTTT
V gene: TRBV9; J gene: TRBJ2-3; clone size: many; CDR3 length: 16; D gene: TRBD1; CDR3 protein: CASSYQDRGFADTQYF; CDR3 DNA: TGTGCCAGCAGCTATCAGGACAGGGGGTTCGCAGATACGCAGTATTTT
V gene: TRBV7-2; J gene: TRBJ2-1; clone size: many; CDR3 length: 17; D gene: -; CDR3 protein: CASSSGTAYNSYNEQFF; CDR3 DNA: TGTGCCAGCAGCTCCGGGACTGCTTACAACTCCTACAATGAGCAGTTCTTC
V gene: TRBV5-5; J gene: TRBJ2-1; clone size: many; CDR3 length: 16; D gene: TRBD1; CDR3 protein: CASSLQSRGNYNEQFF; CDR3 DNA: TGTGCCAGCAGCTTGCAGAGCAGGGGGAACTACAATGAGCAGTTCTTC
V gene: TRBV20-1; J gene: TRBJ1-5; clone size: many; CDR3 length: 13; D gene: TRBD1; CDR3 protein: CSATHQGGQPQHF; CDR3 DNA: TGCAGTGCTACGCACCAGGGGGGGCAGCCCCAGCATTTT
V gene: TRBV7-2; J gene: TRBJ2-2; clone size: -; CDR3 length: 13; D gene: -; CDR3 protein: CASSLKWAGELFF; CDR3 DNA: TGTGCCAGCAGCTTAAAATGGGCCGGGGAGCTGTTTTTT
V gene: TRBV7-2; J gene: TRBJ1-4; clone size: many; CDR3 length: 15; D gene: -; CDR3 protein: CASSPVGRVGQKLFF; CDR3 DNA: TGTGCCAGCAGCCCAGTAGGGAGGGTGGGTCAAAAACTGTTTTTT
V gene: TRBV5-6; J gene: TRBJ2-2; clone size: many; CDR3 length: 15; D gene: -; CDR3 protein: CASSSRRVNTGELFF; CDR3 DNA: TGTGCCAGCAGCTCCCGGAGGGTAAATACCGGGGAGCTGTTTTTT
V gene: TRBV18; J gene: TRBJ1-1; clone size: -; CDR3 length: 11; D gene: -; CDR3 protein: CASSPGSAAFF; CDR3 DNA: TGTGCCAGCTCACCTGGTTCCGCGGCTTTCTTT
V gene: TRBV5-1; J gene: TRBJ2-4; clone size: -; CDR3 length: 13; D gene: -; CDR3 protein: CASSFSRGDPRYF; CDR3 DNA: TGCGCCAGCAGCTTCTCTAGGGGAGACCCTCGGTACTTC
V gene: TRBV20-1; J gene: TRBJ1-1; clone size: many; CDR3 length: 13; D gene: -; CDR3 protein: CSARYRLNTEAFF; CDR3 DNA: TGCAGTGCTAGATATAGACTGAACACTGAAGCTTTCTTT